These T cell receptor beta chains were read from a single sample in a study of T-cell reconstitution after alpha-beta-depleted transplantation in children. From the PCR reads, TCRdb called clonotypes with MiXCR, one entry per CDR3 protein. The repertoire holds about 580,000 distinct CDR3 sequences, with 25% to 30% as singletons. Material: PBMCs, obtained before TCRalphabeta/CD19-depleted stem cell transplant. All receptors derive from a boy less than two years old with Wiskott-Aldrich syndrome, due to receive a stem cell transplant. Both conserved end residues are trimmed from each CDR3. Each record gives: V gene, D gene, CDR3 protein. D genes are given only for firm matches.

>TRBV7-9|-
ASSWSSYEQY
>TRBV7-6|-
ASSFGGRPPGEQY
>TRBV5-1|-
ASSFGRPGTQY
>TRBV7-9|-
AVGGRLTEAF
>TRBV28|-
ASSLLQGEAF
>TRBV4-1|TRBD2
ASSQDFPQLAGQETQY
>TRBV28|-
ASSLGGRLNQPQH
>TRBV12-3/TRBV12-4|-
ASTETSTDTQY
>TRBV5-5|TRBD2
ASSTGTSGSIGETQY
>TRBV27|TRBD2
ASSSREREAKNIQY
>TRBV5-1|-
ASSFASGQIQY
>TRBV12-3/TRBV12-4|TRBD1
ASSRGQGRSGELF
>TRBV28|-
ASERGLSGNTIY
>TRBV12-3/TRBV12-4|TRBD2
ASSLTLAGGNTGELF
>TRBV7-2|-
ASNPSLRPGAAQY
>TRBV18|TRBD2
ASSPLRTSGIYEQY
>TRBV20-1|TRBD2
SAPGTKTYNEQF
>TRBV20-1|TRBD2
SAKLAGGTGELF
>TRBV4-2|-
ASSLGTLDSTDTQY
>TRBV4-1|TRBD2
ASSQDLLAGATDTQY
>TRBV12-3/TRBV12-4|TRBD2
ASSPQRDRSGELF
>TRBV5-1|TRBD2
ASSSGKREGGDEQF
>TRBV20-1|-
SARGAGISTGELF
>TRBV5-1|TRBD2
ASSLTLAGNTGELF
>TRBV7-2|-
ASSNGPNSPLH
>TRBV7-9|-
ASSPNRDEQY
>TRBV6-2/TRBV6-3|-
ASTIPGSGSYNEQF
>TRBV3-1|-
ASSSSWGETGNTIY
>TRBV12-3/TRBV12-4|-
ASSLYVGGGETQY
>TRBV20-1|-
SAEDGGAGGYT
>TRBV6-5|-
ASRELNEQF